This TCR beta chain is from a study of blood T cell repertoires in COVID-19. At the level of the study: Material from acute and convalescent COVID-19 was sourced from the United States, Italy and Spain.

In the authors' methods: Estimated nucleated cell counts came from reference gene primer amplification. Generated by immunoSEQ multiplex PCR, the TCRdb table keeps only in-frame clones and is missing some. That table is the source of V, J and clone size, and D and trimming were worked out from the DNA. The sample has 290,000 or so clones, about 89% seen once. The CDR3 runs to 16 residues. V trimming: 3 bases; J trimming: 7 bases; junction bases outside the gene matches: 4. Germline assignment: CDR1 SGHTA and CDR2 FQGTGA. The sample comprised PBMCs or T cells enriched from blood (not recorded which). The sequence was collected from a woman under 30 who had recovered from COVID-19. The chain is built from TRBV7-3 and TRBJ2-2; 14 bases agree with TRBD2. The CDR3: CASSLGLAGAVGELFF. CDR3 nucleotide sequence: TGTGCCAGCAGCTTGGGACTAGCGGGAGCGGTCGGGGAGCTGTTTTTT. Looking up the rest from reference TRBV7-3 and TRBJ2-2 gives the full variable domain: GAGVSQTPSNKVTEKGKYVELRCDPISGHTALYWYRQSLGQGPEFLIYFQGTGAADDSGLPNDRFFAVRPEGSVSTLKIQRTERGDSAVYLCASSLGLAGAVGELFFGEGSRLTVL.